Many counts were recorded for the clone carrying this T cell receptor beta chain. The antigen remains unidentified. The data originate from a study of CD8+CD57+ T cells in acquired aplastic anemia. TCR beta VDJ and CDR3 were profiled, and genomic DNA was the template. A single record per CDR3 protein comes from TCRdb applying MiXCR to the reads. The sample consists of about 180,000 distinct CDR3 sequences, 46% of them appearing once. Overall study results and limits: Patients and controls shared some 30 CD8+ CDR3 sequences.

CDR3 length: 13 residues. V shed 5 bases, J shed 7 bases, and the junction held 8 bases outside the gene matches. Specimen: sorted CD4+, CD8+, or CD8+CD57+ T cells (not recorded which) from PBMCs. The V gene is TRBV12-3 or TRBV12-4, the J gene TRBJ2-7; 7 positions agree with TRBD1. The clonotype originates from a human donor in good health. In nucleotides, the CDR3 is TGTGCCAGCAGTCATAGGGGGCTGAGGGAGCAGTACTTC. Encoded protein: CASSHRGLREQYF.